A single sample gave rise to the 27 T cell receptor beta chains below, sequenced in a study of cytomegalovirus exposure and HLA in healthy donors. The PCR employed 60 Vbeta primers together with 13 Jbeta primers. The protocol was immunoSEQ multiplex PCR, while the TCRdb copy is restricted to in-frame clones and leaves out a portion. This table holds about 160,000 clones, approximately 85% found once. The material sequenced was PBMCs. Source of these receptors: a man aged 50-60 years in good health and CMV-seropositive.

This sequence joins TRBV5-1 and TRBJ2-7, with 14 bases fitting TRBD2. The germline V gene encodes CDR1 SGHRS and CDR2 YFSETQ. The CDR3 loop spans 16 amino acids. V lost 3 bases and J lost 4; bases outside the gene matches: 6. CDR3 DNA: TGCGCCAGCAGCTGGGGACTAGCGGGAGTGACTTACGAGCAGTACTTC. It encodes CASSWGLAGVTYEQYF. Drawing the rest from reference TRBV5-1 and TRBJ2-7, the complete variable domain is KAGVTQTPRYLIKTRGQQVTLSCSPISGHRSVSWYQQTPGQGLQFLFEYFSETQRNKGNFPGRFSGRQFSNSRSEMNVSTLELGDSALYLCASSWGLAGVTYEQYFGPGTRLTVT.

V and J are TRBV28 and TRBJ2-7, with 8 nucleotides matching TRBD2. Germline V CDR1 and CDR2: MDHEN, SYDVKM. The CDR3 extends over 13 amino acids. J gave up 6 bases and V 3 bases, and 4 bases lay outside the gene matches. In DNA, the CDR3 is TGTGCCAGCAGTTTTTCAGCGGGAGCCGAGCAGTACTTC. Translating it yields CASSFSAGAEQYF.

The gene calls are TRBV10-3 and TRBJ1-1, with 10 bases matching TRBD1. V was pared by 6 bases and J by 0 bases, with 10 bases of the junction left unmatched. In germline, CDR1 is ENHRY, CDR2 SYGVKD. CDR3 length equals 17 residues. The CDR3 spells CAIRSPGQGEVNTEAFF. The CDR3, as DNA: TGTGCCATCAGATCTCCCGGACAGGGGGAAGTGAACACTGAAGCTTTCTTT.

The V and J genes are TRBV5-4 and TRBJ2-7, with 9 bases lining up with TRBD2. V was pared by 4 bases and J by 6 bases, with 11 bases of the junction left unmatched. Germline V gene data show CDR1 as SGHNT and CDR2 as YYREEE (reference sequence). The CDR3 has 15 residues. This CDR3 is CASSPSGGRAREQYF. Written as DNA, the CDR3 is TGTGCCAGCAGCCCCAGCGGCGGGAGGGCCCGCGAGCAGTACTTC.

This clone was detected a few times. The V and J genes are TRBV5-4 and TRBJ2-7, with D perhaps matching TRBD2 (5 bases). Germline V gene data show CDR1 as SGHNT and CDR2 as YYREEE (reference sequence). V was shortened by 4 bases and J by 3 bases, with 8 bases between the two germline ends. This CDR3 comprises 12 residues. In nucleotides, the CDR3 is TGTGCCAGCAGCCGCGGGTACTACGAGCAGTACTTC. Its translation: CASSRGYYEQYF.

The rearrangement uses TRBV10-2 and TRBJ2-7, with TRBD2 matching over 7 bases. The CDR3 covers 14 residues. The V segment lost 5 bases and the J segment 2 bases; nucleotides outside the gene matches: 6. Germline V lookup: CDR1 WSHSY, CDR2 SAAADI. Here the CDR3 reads CASSTLAPTYEQYF. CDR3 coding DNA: TGCGCCAGCAGTACACTAGCGCCAACCTACGAGCAGTACTTC.

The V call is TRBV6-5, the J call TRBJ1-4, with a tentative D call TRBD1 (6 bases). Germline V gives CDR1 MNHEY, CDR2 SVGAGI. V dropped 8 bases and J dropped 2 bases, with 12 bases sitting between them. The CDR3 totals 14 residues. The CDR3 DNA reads TGTGCCAGCGGGGGGCGGGGGACTAATGAAAAACTGTTTTTT. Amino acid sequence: CASGGRGTNEKLFF.

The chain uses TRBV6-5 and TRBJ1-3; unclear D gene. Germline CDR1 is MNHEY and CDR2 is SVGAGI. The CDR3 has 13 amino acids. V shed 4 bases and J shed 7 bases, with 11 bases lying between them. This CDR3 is CASSSHLANTIYF. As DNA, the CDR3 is TGTGCCAGCAGTTCCCACCTAGCGAACACCATATATTTT.

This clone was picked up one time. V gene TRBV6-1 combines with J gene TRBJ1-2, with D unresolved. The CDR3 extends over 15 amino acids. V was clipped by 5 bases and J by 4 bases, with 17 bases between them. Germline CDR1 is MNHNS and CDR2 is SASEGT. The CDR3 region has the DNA TGTGCCAGCAGTCCCACGGACGGGAACTCCTATGGCTACACCTTC. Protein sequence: CASSPTDGNSYGYTF.

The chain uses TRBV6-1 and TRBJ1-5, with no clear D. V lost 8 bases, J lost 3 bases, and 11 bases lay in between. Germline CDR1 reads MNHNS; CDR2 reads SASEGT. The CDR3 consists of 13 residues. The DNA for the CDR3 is TGTGCCAGCGGTCGGGAGGCCAATCAGCCCCAGCATTTT. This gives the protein CASGREANQPQHF.

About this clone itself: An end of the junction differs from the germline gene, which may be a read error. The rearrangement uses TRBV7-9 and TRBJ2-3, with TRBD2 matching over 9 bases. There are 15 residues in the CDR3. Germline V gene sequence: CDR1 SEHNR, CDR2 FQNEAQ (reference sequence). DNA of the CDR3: TGTGCCAGCAGCCGCACAGGGACTAGCAGAGATACGCAGTATTTT. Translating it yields CASSRTGTSRDTQYF.

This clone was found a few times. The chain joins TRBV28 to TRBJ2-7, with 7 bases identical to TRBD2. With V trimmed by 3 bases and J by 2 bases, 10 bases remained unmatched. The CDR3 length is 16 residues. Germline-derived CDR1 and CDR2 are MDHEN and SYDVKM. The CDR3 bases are TGTGCCAGCAGTTTTGGTGGTGGACTAGGCACCTACGAGCAGTACTTC. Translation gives CASSFGGGLGTYEQYF.

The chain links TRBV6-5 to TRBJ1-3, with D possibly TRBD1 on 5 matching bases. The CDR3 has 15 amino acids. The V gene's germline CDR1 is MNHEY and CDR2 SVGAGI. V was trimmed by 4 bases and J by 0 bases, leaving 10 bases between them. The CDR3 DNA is TGTGCCAGCAGTTGGGCGGGACGCTCTGGAAACACCATATATTTT. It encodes CASSWAGRSGNTIYF.

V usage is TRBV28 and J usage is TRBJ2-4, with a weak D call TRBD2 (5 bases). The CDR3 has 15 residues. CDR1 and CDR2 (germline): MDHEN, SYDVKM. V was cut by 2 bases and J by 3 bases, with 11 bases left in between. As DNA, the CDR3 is TGTGCCAGCAGTTTAAGAGGGTTATTCAAAAACATTCAGTACTTC. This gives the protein CASSLRGLFKNIQYF.

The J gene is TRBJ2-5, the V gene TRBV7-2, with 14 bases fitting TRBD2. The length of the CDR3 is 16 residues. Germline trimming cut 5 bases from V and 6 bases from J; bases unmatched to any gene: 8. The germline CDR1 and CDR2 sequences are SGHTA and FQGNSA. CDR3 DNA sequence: TGTGCCAGCAGCGTAACCGGGACTAGCGGGAGAAAGACCCAGTACTTC. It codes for CASSVTGTSGRKTQYF.

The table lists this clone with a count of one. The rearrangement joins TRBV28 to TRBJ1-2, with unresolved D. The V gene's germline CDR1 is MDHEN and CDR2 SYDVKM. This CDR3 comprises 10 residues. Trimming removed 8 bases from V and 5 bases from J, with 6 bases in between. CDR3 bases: TGTGCCAGCGGGCAATATGGCTACACCTTC. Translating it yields CASGQYGYTF.

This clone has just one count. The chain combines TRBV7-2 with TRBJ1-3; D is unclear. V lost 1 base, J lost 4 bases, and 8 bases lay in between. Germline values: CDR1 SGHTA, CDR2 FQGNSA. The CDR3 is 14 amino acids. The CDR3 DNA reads TGTGCCAGCAGCTTAGTTTTAGAGGGAAACACCATATATTTT. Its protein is CASSLVLEGNTIYF.

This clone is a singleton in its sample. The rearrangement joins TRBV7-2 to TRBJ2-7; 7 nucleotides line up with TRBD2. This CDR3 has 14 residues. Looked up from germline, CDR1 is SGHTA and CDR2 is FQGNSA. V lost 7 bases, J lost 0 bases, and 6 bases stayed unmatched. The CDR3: CASMGGRYSYEQYF. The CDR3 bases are TGTGCCAGCATGGGCGGGAGATACTCCTACGAGCAGTACTTC.

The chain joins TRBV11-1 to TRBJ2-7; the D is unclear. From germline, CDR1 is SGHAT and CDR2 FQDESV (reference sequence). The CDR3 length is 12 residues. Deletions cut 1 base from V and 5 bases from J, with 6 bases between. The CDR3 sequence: CASSLVRDEQYF. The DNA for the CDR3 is TGTGCCAGCAGCTTAGTTCGTGACGAGCAGTACTTC.

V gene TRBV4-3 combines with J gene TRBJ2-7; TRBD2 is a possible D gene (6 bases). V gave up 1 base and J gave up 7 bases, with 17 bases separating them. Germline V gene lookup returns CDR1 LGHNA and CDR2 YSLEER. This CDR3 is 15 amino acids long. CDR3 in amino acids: CASSQVTRPGEEQYF. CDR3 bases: TGCGCCAGCAGCCAAGTAACCCGGCCGGGAGAGGAGCAGTACTTC.

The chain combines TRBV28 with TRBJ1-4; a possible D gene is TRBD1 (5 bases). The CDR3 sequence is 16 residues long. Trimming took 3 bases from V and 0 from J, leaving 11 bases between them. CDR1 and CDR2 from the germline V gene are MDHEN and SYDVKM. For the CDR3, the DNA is TGTGCCAGCAGTTTTCTCGGGGGAGCAACTAATGAAAAACTGTTTTTT. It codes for CASSFLGGATNEKLFF.

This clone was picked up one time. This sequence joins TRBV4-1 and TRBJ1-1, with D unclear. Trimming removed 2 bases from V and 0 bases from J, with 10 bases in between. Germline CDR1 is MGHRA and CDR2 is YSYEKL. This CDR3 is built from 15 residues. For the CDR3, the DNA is TGCGCCAGCAGCCAATCCCAGGTTTTGAACACTGAAGCTTTCTTT. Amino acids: CASSQSQVLNTEAFF.

The CDR3 DNA reads as TGTGCCTGGAGTGTACTTCGGGGAGCCACTGAAGCTTTCTTT. It translates to CAWSVLRGATEAFF. V is TRBV30 and J is TRBJ1-1; D call uncertain. V was pared by 0 bases and J by 4 bases, with 12 bases between. The CDR3 covers 14 residues. Germline assignment: CDR1 GTSNPN and CDR2 SVGIG (reference sequence).

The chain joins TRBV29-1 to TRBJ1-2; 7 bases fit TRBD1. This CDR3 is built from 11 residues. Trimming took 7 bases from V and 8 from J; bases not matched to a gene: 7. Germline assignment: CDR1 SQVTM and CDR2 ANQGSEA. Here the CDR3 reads CSGGYRGGYTF. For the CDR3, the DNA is TGCAGCGGCGGATACAGGGGCGGCTACACCTTC.

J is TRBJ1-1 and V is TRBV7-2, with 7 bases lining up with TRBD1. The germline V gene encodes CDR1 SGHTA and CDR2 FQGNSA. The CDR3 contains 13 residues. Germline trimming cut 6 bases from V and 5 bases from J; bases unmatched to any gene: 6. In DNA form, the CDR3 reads TGTGCCAGCAGTTCCAGGGGGAGGACTGAAGCTTTCTTT. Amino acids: CASSSRGRTEAFF.

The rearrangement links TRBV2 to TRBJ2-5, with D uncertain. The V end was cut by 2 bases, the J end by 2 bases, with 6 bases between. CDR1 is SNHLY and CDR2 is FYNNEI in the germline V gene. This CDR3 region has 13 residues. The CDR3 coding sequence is TGTGCCAGCAGTGAACAGACTCAAGAGACCCAGTACTTC. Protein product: CASSEQTQETQYF.

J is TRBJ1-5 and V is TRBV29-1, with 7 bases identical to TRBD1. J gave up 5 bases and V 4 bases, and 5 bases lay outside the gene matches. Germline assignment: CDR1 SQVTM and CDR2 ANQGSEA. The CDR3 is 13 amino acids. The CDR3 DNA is TGCAGCGTTGGGCGGGACAGAGATCAGCCCCAGCATTTT. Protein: CSVGRDRDQPQHF.